Listed below are T cell receptor beta chains from one sample, sequenced in a study of T cell responses to AZD1222 COVID-19 vaccine. Sequencing was performed with immunoSEQ multiplex PCR; in TCRdb, only in-frame clones are kept and a portion is missing. The sample has 100,000 or so clones, more than 85% seen once; the top ten hold 4% to 5%. The sample in question was peripheral blood, obtained on day 0 of AZD1222 vaccination. These receptors came from an adult in good health. CDR3s include the opening cysteine and the closing phenylalanine or tryptophan. Each record gives: clone size, V gene, D gene, J gene, CDR3 length, CDR3 protein, CDR3 DNA. D genes are given only for firm matches. Some rows mark clone size as missing; the rest say once, few, many or name a class of expanded clone.

once	TRBV28	.	TRBJ1-5	10	CASSWQPQHF	TGTGCCAGCAGTTGGCAGCCCCAGCATTTT
.	TRBV19	.	TRBJ1-2	13	CASSIDESYGYTF	TGTGCCAGTAGTATTGATGAGAGCTATGGCTACACCTTC
.	TRBV20-1	TRBD1	TRBJ1-2	11	CSAQTGYGYTF	TGCAGTGCACAGACAGGGTATGGCTACACCTTC
once	TRBV9	TRBD2	TRBJ2-7	13	CASSVEGRDEQYF	TGTGCCAGCAGCGTAGAGGGGAGGGACGAGCAGTACTTC
.	TRBV4-3	.	TRBJ1-2	15	CASSPGTRNNYGYTF	TGCGCCAGCAGCCCCGGGACTCGGAATAACTATGGCTACACCTTC
once	TRBV19	.	TRBJ2-2	14	CASSIGGGAGELFF	TGTGCCAGTAGTATAGGAGGGGGGGCCGGGGAGCTGTTTTTT
.	TRBV19	.	TRBJ1-3	14	CASTPGGIGNTIYF	TGTGCCAGTACGCCGGGGGGGATTGGAAACACCATATATTTT
.	TRBV3-1/TRBV3-2	.	TRBJ2-1	14	CASSHNQGSDEQFF	TGTGCCAGCAGCCACAATCAGGGTTCCGATGAGCAGTTCTTC
.	TRBV6-4	.	TRBJ1-1	13	CASRGDGETEAFF	TGTGCCAGCAGGGGGGACGGGGAAACTGAAGCTTTCTTT
.	TRBV6-5	.	TRBJ2-1	13	CASSFLGTVEQFF	TGTGCCAGCAGCTTCCTAGGGACTGTTGAGCAGTTCTTC
many	TRBV5-6	.	TRBJ2-7	13	CASSLASGSEQYF	TGTGCCAGCAGCTTGGCCTCAGGTTCCGAGCAGTACTTC
.	TRBV19	TRBD1	TRBJ1-2	15	CASSFRQGVNYGYTF	TGTGCCAGTAGTTTCCGACAGGGAGTAAACTATGGCTACACCTTC
.	TRBV7-8	TRBD1	TRBJ2-7	13	CASTGTGPYEQYF	TGTGCCAGCACCGGGACAGGGCCCTACGAGCAGTACTTC
.	TRBV5-1	TRBD1	TRBJ1-2	13	CASSSEGAGGYTF	TGCGCCAGCAGCTCTGAGGGGGCGGGTGGCTACACCTTC
.	TRBV19	TRBD1	TRBJ2-7	15	CASSMGTGNSYEQYF	TGTGCCAGTAGTATGGGGACAGGGAACTCCTACGAGCAGTACTTC
.	TRBV7-8	.	TRBJ2-3	15	CASSLNYRAPDTQYF	TGTGCCAGCAGCTTAAATTACAGGGCCCCAGATACGCAGTATTTT
.	TRBV27	TRBD2	TRBJ2-3	16	CASSLLAGERTDTQYF	TGTGCCAGCAGTTTACTTGCGGGGGAGCGCACAGATACGCAGTATTTT
.	TRBV2	.	TRBJ1-4	16	CASSEATWASNEKLFF	TGTGCCAGCAGTGAAGCAACCTGGGCTAGTAATGAAAAACTGTTTTTT
.	TRBV6-1	TRBD1	TRBJ1-1	14	CASRQGDRSTEAFF	TGTGCCAGTCGACAGGGGGATCGTAGCACTGAAGCTTTCTTT
.	TRBV12-3/TRBV12-4	.	TRBJ2-3	12	CASSFRALPQYF	TGTGCCAGCAGTTTCCGCGCCCTTCCGCAGTATTTT
.	TRBV6-5	.	TRBJ2-7	13	CASSYAGKGEQYF	TGTGCCAGCAGTTACGCTGGGAAAGGCGAGCAGTACTTC
few	TRBV7-2	.	TRBJ1-6	12	CASSSLGGGSYF	TGTGCCAGCAGCTCTCTCGGGGGGGGATCATACTTT
.	TRBV5-1	.	TRBJ2-5	13	CASSLVSVETQYF	TGCGCCAGCAGCTTGGTGTCGGTGGAGACCCAGTACTTC
.	TRBV27	.	TRBJ2-2	14	CASSRGAYTGELFF	TGTGCCAGCAGTCGCGGGGCGTACACCGGGGAGCTGTTTTTT
.	TRBV7-2	.	TRBJ1-4	13	CASSRDGGPNLFF	TGTGCCAGCAGCCGGGACGGAGGCCCGAATCTGTTTTTT
.	TRBV5-1	TRBD1	TRBJ1-3	16	CASSSGQGASGNTIYF	TGCGCCAGCAGCTCCGGACAGGGCGCTTCTGGAAACACCATATATTTT
few	TRBV3-1/TRBV3-2	.	TRBJ2-7	11	CASSLRGQQYF	TGTGCCAGCAGCCTGCGGGGCCAGCAGTACTTC
.	TRBV9	TRBD2	TRBJ2-2	17	CASSVTLAGGLAGELFF	TGTGCCAGCAGCGTAACACTAGCGGGGGGGCTCGCCGGGGAGCTGTTTTTT
.	TRBV19	.	TRBJ1-1	15	CASSIDHRVDTEAFF	TGTGCCAGTAGTATAGATCACAGGGTAGACACTGAAGCTTTCTTT
.	TRBV4-3	TRBD1	TRBJ1-1	16	CASSQDRGGPNTEAFF	TGCGCCAGCAGCCAAGATAGAGGGGGCCCGAACACTGAAGCTTTCTTT
.	TRBV9	TRBD1	TRBJ1-5	15	CASSVSGGINQPQHF	TGTGCCAGCAGCGTCTCAGGGGGTATCAATCAGCCCCAGCATTTT
.	TRBV5-1	TRBD1	TRBJ2-2	12	CASRTGAGELFF	TGCGCCAGCAGGACAGGGGCCGGGGAGCTGTTTTTT
.	TRBV5-6	.	TRBJ2-6	16	CASSLLGTAGANVLTF	TGTGCCAGCAGCTTGCTAGGGACGGCTGGGGCCAACGTCCTGACTTTC
.	TRBV30	.	TRBJ1-2	16	CAWSRQTVSVNYGYTF	TGTGCCTGGAGTCGACAGACAGTTTCGGTTAACTATGGCTACACCTTC
.	TRBV11-1	.	TRBJ2-3	13	CASRTPGEWAQYF	TGTGCCAGCAGAACCCCAGGGGAGTGGGCGCAGTATTTT
.	TRBV5-6	TRBD1	TRBJ1-2	14	CASSFRDRDYGYTF	TGTGCCAGCAGCTTCCGGGACAGGGACTATGGCTACACCTTC
.	TRBV13	.	TRBJ1-5	17	CASSLRDRSYSNQPQHF	TGTGCCAGCAGCCTCAGGGACCGGTCTTATAGCAATCAGCCCCAGCATTTT
.	TRBV6-2/TRBV6-3	TRBD1	TRBJ2-3	18	CASSYVTGTGKRTDTQYF	TGTGCCAGCAGTTACGTGACCGGGACAGGGAAGAGGACAGATACGCAGTATTTT
.	TRBV7-8	.	TRBJ2-5	14	CASSSGQPGETQYF	TGTGCCAGCAGCTCTGGACAGCCGGGAGAGACCCAGTACTTC
.	TRBV6-2/TRBV6-3	.	TRBJ1-1	11	CASSYLSEAFF	TGTGCCAGCAGTTATTTGTCTGAAGCTTTCTTT
.	TRBV7-8	.	TRBJ1-3	14	CASSLAVTGNTIYF	TGTGCCAGCAGCTTAGCCGTGACGGGAAACACCATATATTTT
.	TRBV29-1	TRBD1	TRBJ1-2	14	CSVEGTGGHYGYTF	TGCAGCGTTGAGGGGACAGGGGGCCACTATGGCTACACCTTC
once	TRBV19	.	TRBJ2-3	13	CASSISGTDTQYF	TGTGCCAGTAGTATAAGCGGGACAGATACGCAGTATTTT
.	TRBV3-1/TRBV3-2	.	TRBJ2-7	12	CASSQEGYEQYF	TGTGCCAGCAGCCAAGAGGGGTACGAGCAGTACTTC
.	TRBV27	.	TRBJ2-2	13	CASVQQGSGELFF	TGTGCCAGCGTTCAACAGGGTTCCGGGGAGCTGTTTTTT
.	TRBV7-2	TRBD1	TRBJ1-5	15	CASSPRTGGEQPQHF	TGTGCCAGCAGCCCGCGGACAGGGGGAGAACAGCCCCAGCATTTT
.	TRBV5-1	.	TRBJ2-1	15	CASGRLGVSYNEQFF	TGCGCCAGCGGGCGCCTAGGGGTTTCCTACAATGAGCAGTTCTTC
.	TRBV10-3	.	TRBJ1-1	14	CAISAGTSNTEAFF	TGTGCCATCAGTGCCGGGACATCGAACACTGAAGCTTTCTTT
.	TRBV10-3	TRBD1	TRBJ1-2	11	CAISTGDGYTF	TGTGCCATCAGTACAGGGGATGGCTACACCTTC